Described below is a single TCR beta chain sequence and its context. Germline-derived CDR1 and CDR2 are SGHRS and YFSETQ. The V gene lost 0 bases and the J gene lost 6 bases, with 10 bases spanning the gap. The CDR3 contains 14 residues. The repertoire was sequenced with immunoSEQ multiplex PCR; TCRdb's copy has only in-frame clones and lacks some. Of 150,000 to 170,000 clones listed, roughly 90% are singletons. These data originate in a study of T cell responses to AZD1222 COVID-19 vaccine. This receptor was obtained from an adult in good health. Material: peripheral blood, obtained on day 0 of MenACWY control vaccination. The chain links TRBV5-1 to TRBJ2-4; possible D gene TRBD2, 5 bases. In DNA form, the CDR3 reads TGCGCCAGCAGCTTGGGTGGCGGACTAAACATTCAGTACTTC. Amino acids: CASSLGGGLNIQYF. The full variable domain, rest sourced from reference TRBV5-1 and TRBJ2-4, is KAGVTQTPRYLIKTRGQQVTLSCSPISGHRSVSWYQQTPGQGLQFLFEYFSETQRNKGNFPGRFSGRQFSNSRSEMNVSTLELGDSALYLCASSLGGGLNIQYFGAGTRLSVL.